This TCR beta chain was captured in a study of shared clonotypes between healthy human individuals. The length of the CDR3 is 13 residues. CDR1 and CDR2 (germline): MNHEY, SMNVEV (reference sequence). Trimming left V 5 bases short and J 4 bases short, with 11 bases between. Repertoires were generated with immunoSEQ multiplex PCR, while TCRdb's copy carries only in-frame clones and drops some. The sample holds around 2.3 million clones, nearly 97% seen once. About this clone itself: Its matching antigen is unknown.

Study results and caveats: The represented genetic and exposure-history diversity was limited by the small number of donors.

The clonotype comes from a man aged 18 to 30 in good health. The sequenced sample was naive CD4+ T cells sorted from blood. The subset denotes: CD45RA+ positively selected. The chain is built from TRBV27 and TRBJ1-2; D not certain. The CDR3 protein is CASSPADLYGYTF. CDR3 coding DNA: TGTGCCAGCAGTCCCGCGGACCTCTATGGCTACACCTTC.